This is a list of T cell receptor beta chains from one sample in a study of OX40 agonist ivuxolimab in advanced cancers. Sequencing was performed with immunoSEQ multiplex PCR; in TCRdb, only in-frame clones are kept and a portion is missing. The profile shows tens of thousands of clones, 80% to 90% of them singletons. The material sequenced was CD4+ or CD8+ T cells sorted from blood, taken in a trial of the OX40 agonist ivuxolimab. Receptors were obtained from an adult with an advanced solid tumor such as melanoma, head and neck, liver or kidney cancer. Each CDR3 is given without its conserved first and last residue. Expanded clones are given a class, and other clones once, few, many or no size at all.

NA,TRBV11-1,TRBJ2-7,ASSPGTGFYEQY
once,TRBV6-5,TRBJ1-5,ASSPQGLVQPQH
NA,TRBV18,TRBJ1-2,ASSLRPGQGHYGYT
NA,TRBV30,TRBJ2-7,AWSGEESWDSYEQY
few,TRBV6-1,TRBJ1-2,ASSEVRVNYGYT
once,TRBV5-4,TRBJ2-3,ASSLFRGADTQY
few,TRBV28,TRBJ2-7,ASRRGQGYEQY
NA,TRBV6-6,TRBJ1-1,ASRTGDTEAF
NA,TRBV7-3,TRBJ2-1,ASSHSGSSNNEQF
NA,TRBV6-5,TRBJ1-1,ASSPESYGNTEAF
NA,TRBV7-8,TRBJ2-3,ASSRDRGAGSQY
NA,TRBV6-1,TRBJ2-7,ASTLSGPYEQY
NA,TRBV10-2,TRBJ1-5,ASSWEGAGGGNQPQH
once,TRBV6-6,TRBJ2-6,ASSPGQGSGANVLT
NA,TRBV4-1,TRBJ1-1,ASSLGTGNTEAF
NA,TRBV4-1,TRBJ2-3,ASSQVELPSTDTQY
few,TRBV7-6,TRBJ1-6,ASSSEIGVGAPLH
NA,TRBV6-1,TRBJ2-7,ASSETTVHEQY
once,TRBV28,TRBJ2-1,ASSLSPYNEQF
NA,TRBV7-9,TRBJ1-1,AYHRGGRGTEAF
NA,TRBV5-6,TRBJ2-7,ASSLLGAGQY
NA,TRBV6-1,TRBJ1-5,ASRGPGGTAQPQH
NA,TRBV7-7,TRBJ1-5,ASSFYRGWRNQPQH
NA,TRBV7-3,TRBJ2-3,ASSSEQGGNTDTQY
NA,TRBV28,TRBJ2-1,ASSFSSGRGMQF
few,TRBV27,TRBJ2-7,ASSLQGAIYEQY
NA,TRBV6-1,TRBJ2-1,ASSEVPEGSNEQF
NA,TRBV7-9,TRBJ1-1,ASSLTNTEAF
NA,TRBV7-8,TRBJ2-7,ASSPEPTGGSYEQY
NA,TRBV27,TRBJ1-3,ASSEDGTSGNTIY
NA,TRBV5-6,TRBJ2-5,ASSVTSEILQETQY
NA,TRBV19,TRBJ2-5,ASRASDRGAQY
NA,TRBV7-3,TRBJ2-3,ASSPRGTTDTQY
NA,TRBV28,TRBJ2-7,ATLAETSSYEQY
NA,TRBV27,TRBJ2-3,ASQDYSGESTDTQY
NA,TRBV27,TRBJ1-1,ASSPTENTEAF
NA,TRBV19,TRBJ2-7,ATGTGAFYEQY
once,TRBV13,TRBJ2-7,ASSSIGEQY
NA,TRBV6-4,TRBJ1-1,ASSEKGNTEAF
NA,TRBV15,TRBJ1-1,ATSRDRTGGAGTEAF
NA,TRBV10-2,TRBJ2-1,ASSEIGINEQF
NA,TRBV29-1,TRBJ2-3,SVVAGTNAGVDTDTQY
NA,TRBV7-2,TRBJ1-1,ASSTEPTGTEAF
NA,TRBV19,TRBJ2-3,ASTGGRTDTQY
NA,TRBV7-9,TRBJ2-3,ASSSTRPTPGTSGDTQY
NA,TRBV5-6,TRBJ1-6,ASSPGQDRNSPLH
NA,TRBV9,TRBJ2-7,ASSFTDTFTYEQY
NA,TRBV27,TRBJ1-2,ASSLSKWAGYT